This T cell receptor beta chain was retrieved from a study of T cells in Graves' hyperthyroidism and ophthalmopathy. Regions amplified from RNA transcripts were the TCR beta CDR3 regions. TCR CDR3 regions were first amplified by RT-PCR with HTBI primers. TCRdb used MiXCR to reprocess the multiplex PCR reads, holding one entry per CDR3 protein. The sample has around 540,000 distinct CDR3 sequences, about 16% seen once; the top ten hold about 29%. This CDR3 has 14 amino acids. Per the germline V gene, CDR1 is MDHEN and CDR2 is SYDVKM. J was trimmed by 5 bases and V by 3 bases; bases with no gene match: 3.

The V call is TRBV28, the J call TRBJ2-7; TRBD2 agrees at 11 bases. This clonotype was obtained from a woman younger than 45 with Graves' ophthalmopathy. Sequencing was done on a sample of blood. CDR3 coding DNA: TGTGCCAGCAGTTTGCTAGCGGGAGGAAACGAGCAGTACTTC. Its protein is CASSLLAGGNEQYF.